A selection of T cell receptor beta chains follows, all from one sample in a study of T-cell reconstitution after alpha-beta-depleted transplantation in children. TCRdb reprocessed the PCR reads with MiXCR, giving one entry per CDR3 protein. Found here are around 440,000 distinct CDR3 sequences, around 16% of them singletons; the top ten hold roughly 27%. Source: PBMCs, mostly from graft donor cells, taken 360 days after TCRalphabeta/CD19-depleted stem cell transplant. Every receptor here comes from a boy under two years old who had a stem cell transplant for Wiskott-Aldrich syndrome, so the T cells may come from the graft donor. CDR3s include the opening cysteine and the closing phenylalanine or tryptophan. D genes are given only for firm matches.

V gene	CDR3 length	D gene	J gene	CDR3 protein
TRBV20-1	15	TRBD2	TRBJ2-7	CSAQRGDLSSYEQYF
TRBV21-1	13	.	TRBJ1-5	CASSRPMNQPQHF
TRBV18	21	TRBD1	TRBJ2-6	CASSPPRMPGQKSSGANVLTF
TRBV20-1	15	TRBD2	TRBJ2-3	CSATRLAGPTDTQYF
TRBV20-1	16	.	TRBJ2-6	CSARGRDNSGANVLTF
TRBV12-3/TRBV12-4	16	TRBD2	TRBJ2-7	CASSFLAGVGSYEQYF
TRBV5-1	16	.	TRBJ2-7	CASSLGARVVLDEQYF
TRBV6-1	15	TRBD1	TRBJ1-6	CASSETGVKRSPLHF
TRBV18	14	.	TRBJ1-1	CASSPPGIRTEAFF
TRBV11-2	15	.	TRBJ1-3	CASSLRRSSGNTIYF
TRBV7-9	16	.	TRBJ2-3	CASSPVGGGSTDTQYF
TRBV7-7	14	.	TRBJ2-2	CASSLNVHNGELFF
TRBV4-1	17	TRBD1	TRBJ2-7	CASSRRDRLYHSYEQYF
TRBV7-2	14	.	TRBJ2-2	CASSLPGSPGELFF
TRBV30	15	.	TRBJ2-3	CAWSVPTGPQDTQYF
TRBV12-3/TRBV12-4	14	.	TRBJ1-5	CASSLTPGYQPQHF
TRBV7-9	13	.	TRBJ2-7	CASSHREPYEQYF
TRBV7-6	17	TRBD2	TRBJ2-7	CASSFGRTSGKVDEQYF
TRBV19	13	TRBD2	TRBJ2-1	CASSGRRTNEQFF
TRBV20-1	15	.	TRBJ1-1	CSAREGPLTGAEAFF
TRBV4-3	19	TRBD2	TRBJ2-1	CASSQEGRGSGRANNEQFF
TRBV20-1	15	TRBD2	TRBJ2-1	CSARVGRGWYNEQFF
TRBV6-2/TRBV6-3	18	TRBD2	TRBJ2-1	CASSHWTSGRAPYNEQFF
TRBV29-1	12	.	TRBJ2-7	CSVEGGAREQYF
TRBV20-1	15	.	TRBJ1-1	CSASRDARTYTEAFF
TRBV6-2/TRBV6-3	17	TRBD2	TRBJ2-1	CASSYSMGLPTYNEQFF
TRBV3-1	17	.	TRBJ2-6	CASSQEVGRSGANVLTF
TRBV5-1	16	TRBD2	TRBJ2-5	CASSYYWTSFQETQYF
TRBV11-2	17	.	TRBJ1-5	CASSLNGWGIGNQPQHF
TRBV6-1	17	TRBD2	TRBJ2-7	CASTKLAGGPGTYEQYF
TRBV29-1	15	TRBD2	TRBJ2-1	CSVDFKGAGVSEQFF
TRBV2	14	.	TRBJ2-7	CASRLQGSLYEQYF
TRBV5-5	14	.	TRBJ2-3	CASSLIGATDTQYF
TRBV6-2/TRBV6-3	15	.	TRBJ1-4	CASSYSVSTNEKLFF
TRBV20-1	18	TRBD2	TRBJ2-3	CSARDRGGLAGPRHTQYF
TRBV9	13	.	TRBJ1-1	CASSLRPEGQAFF